This T cell receptor beta chain was sequenced for a study of blood T cells in healthy people across ages. Primed by a sample-barcoded 5' primer and a J-beta primer mix, a second PCR proceeded for 7 to 11 cycles. A single record per CDR3 protein comes from TCRdb applying MiXCR to the 5' RACE reads. The repertoire has under 2,000,000 distinct CDR3 sequences, 40% to 55% of them found once; the top ten carry about 2.1%. CDR1 and CDR2 from the germline V gene are MNHEY and SVGAGI. CDR3 length equals 16 residues. The V gene end was trimmed by 4 bases and the J gene end by 10 bases; junction bases not matched to a gene: 11.

The sample taken for sequencing was blood. This rearrangement joins TRBV6-5 to TRBJ2-1; 12 positions agree with TRBD2. The clonotype was recovered from a woman aged 40 to 49 in good health. CDR3 amino acids: CASSSGLAGGLLEQFF. DNA of the CDR3: TGTGCCAGCAGTTCGGGTCTAGCGGGGGGGCTATTGGAGCAGTTCTTC.